This TCR beta chain was identified during a study of T cells after posttransplantation cyclophosphamide. Note on this clone: What it binds is unknown.

Here immunoSEQ multiplex PCR was the method, and the copy in TCRdb shows in-frame clones only, minus some. Of 47,000 or so clones listed, 92% were seen once; the top ten hold less than 3.5%. General observations from the study: Recipient CMV seropositivity and CMV reactivation strongly tracked TRB clonality.

CDR1 and CDR2 from the germline V gene are MGHRA and YSYEKL. CDR3 length: 14 residues. V was clipped by 1 base and J by 8 bases; unmatched bases: 6. The TCR comes from a woman aged 50 to 65 in good health and a related stem cell transplant donor. The sample was PBMCs. The chain uses TRBV4-1 and TRBJ1-2, with TRBD1 matching over 8 bases. CDR3 sequence: CASSQVGTGLGYTF. Written as DNA, the CDR3 is TGCGCCAGCAGCCAAGTCGGGACAGGTCTGGGCTACACCTTC.